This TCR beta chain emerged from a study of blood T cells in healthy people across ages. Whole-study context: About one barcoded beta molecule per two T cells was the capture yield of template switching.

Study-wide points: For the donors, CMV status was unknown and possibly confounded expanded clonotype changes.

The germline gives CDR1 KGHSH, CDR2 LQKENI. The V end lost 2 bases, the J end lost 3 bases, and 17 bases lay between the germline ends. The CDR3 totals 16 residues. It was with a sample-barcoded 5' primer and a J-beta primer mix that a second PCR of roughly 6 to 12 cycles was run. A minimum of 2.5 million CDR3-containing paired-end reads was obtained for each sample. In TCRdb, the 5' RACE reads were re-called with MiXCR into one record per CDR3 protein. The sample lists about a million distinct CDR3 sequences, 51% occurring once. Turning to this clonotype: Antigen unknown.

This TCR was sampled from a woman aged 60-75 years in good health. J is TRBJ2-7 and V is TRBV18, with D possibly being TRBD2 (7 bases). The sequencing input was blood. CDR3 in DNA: TGTGCCAGCTCACCAGGAGGGAGGGGGGGGGACTACGAGCAGTACTTC. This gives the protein CASSPGGRGGDYEQYF.